This is a list of T cell receptor beta chains from one sample in a study of Ad26.COV2.S vaccination and SARS-CoV-2 variants. Some clones are missing from TCRdb's copy, which holds only in-frame ones; the method was immunoSEQ multiplex PCR. The sample consists of around 370,000 clones, about 90% of them appearing once. This sample comprised peripheral blood, obtained after recovery from COVID-19. Source of these receptors: a human donor who had recovered from COVID-19. The conserved cysteine and the conserved F or W are not part of the CDR3 here.

TRBV15	12	ATKTDRLNTEAF
TRBV19	12	ASSIQGPRQPQH
TRBV6-5	12	ASSYRGGSYGYT
TRBV19	12	ASSIDSLNTEAF
TRBV9	15	ASSFSPRLHPNYGYT
TRBV6-2/TRBV6-3	15	ASSYSPPRGVYNEQF
TRBV10-3	13	AIKTGSNLNYGYT
TRBV12-3/TRBV12-4	9	ASSLSGGYT
TRBV4-1	14	ASSQVPGPRGQTQY
TRBV6-6	10	ASSPPQKGQF
TRBV4-3	11	ASSQIQGDGYT
TRBV7-9	11	ASSYAMNTEAF
TRBV9	13	ASSVSRSSYNEQF
TRBV10-2	12	ASSLGTEGYEQY
TRBV5-4	15	ASSLGSPFGLNTEAF
TRBV29-1	13	SGSISGGSTDTQY
TRBV12-3/TRBV12-4	10	ASSFGTDTQY
TRBV18	14	ASSLRDRVSGNTIY
TRBV27	18	ATKPTVTGGPPNYNSPLH
TRBV5-4	13	ASSWGSGQNTEAF
TRBV7-2	10	ASSLVSGELF
TRBV6-5	12	ASRAGSSPGELF
TRBV19	13	ASSPAGQGMNIQY
TRBV10-3	15	AISESPFSRKTDTQY
TRBV27	12	ASSLGGRAYEQY
TRBV6-4	11	APTRGRDTEAF
TRBV6-1	14	ASSEGAGPTYNEQF
TRBV6-5	12	ASSQGGGNQPQH
TRBV19	14	ASRVETAGSNQPQH
TRBV5-1	13	ASSLFQGVVYGYT
TRBV4-1	15	ASSHRDGILVGNTIY
TRBV3-1/TRBV3-2	14	ASSQEPDTPNSPPH
TRBV6-2/TRBV6-3	14	ASSSDRGHLPGGYT
TRBV9	11	ASSVEEGLGYT
TRBV6-2/TRBV6-3	14	ASSGLAGGLLGEQF
TRBV11-1	12	ASSESRGRETQY
TRBV21-1	13	ASSRAAGWNTEAF
TRBV6-5	12	ASTRTVYNSPLH
TRBV4-3	13	ASSQDTGGQNIQY
TRBV27	13	ASSLLREQRYEQF
TRBV7-2	14	ASSPPGAGGPHTQY